This TCR beta chain was recorded in a study of cytomegalovirus exposure and HLA in healthy donors. The V and J ends lost 11 bases and 4 bases, in that order; junction bases with no gene match: 7. Germline CDR1 reads SNHLY; CDR2 reads FYNNEI. The CDR3 length is 12 residues. As to this clone: Its specificity is unknown.

Clones were read by immunoSEQ multiplex PCR, and TCRdb kept only the in-frame ones, dropping some. The table lists 250,000 or so clones, roughly 87% of them singletons, with around 12% in the top ten. Study outcomes and limitations: Subsequent analysis of the 100 to 150 validation repertoires found a tendency for first-cohort TCR clusters to co-occur. In vitro confirmation showed three CMV-associated chains to be CMV antigen specific.

Sequencing used PBMCs. The clonotype was recovered from a man between 18 and 29 years old in good health and CMV-seropositive. The chain joins TRBV2 to TRBJ2-7; 8 bases align to TRBD2. The CDR3 here is CAASGGIYEQYF. CDR3 nucleotides: TGTGCCGCTTCGGGGGGGATTTACGAGCAGTACTTC.